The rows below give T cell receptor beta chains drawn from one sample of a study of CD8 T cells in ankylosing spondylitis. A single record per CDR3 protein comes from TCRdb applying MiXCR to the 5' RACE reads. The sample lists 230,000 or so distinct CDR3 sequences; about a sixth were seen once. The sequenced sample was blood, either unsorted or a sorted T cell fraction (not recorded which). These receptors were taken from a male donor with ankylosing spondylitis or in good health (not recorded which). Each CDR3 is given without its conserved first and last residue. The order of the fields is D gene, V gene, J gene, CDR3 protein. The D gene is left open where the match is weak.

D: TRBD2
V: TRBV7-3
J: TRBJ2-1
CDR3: ASSFGLAGGGSYNEQF

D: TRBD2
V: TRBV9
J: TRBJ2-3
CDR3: PSSVGTREDTQY

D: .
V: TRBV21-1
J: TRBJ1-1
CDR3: ASSKAGTENTEAF

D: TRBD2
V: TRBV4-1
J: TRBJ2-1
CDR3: ASSYDILAAVEDNEQF

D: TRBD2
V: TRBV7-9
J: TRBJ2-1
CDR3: ASSELAGVHNEQF

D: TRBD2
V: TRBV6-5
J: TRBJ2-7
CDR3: ASSYGTSGNEQY

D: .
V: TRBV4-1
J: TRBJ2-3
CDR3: ASSQGQGIADTQY

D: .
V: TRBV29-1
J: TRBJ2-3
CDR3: SVDEPTDTQY

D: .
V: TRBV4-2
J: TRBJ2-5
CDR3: ASSQDPTDGGRETQY

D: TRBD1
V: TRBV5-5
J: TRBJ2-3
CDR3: ASSGTGGIDTQY

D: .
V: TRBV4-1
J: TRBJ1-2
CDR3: ASSPPVSYGYT

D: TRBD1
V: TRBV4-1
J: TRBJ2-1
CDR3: ASSRDRGRNEQF

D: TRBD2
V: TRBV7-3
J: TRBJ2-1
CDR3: ASSRIGTSVYNEQF

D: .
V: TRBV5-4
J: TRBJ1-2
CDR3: ASSLAGSAYGYT

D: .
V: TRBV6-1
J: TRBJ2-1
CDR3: ASSDGGHGGNEQF

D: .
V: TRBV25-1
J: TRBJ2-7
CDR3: ASSDNGNYEQY

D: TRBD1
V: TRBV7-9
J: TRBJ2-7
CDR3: ASSRNWGQGWDEQY

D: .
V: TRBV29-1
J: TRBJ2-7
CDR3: SVRDLAYEQY

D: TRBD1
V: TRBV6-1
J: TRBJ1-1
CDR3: ASSEGTGGGYTEAF

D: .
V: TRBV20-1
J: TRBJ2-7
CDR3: SARDPHRDTYEQY

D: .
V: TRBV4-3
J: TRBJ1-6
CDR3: ASSQDARTGYYNSPLH

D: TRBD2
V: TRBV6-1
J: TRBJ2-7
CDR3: ATMEVTGTSGTLPYEQY

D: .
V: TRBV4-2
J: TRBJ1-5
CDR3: ASSQWTAQPQH

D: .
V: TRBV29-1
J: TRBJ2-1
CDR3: STPGQFSYNEQF

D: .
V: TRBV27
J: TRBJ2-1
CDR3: ASSFYPSVDNEQF

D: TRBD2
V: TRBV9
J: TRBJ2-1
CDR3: ASSGLGGSNEQF

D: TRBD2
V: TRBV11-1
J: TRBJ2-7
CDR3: ASSLAPGLAGVFYEQY

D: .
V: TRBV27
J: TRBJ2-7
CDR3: ASSLDGYEQY

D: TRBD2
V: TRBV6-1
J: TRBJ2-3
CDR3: ASTARLAGGTDTQY

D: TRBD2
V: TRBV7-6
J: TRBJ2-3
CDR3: ASSLATSGELTDTQY

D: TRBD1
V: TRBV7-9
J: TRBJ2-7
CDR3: ASSSRDSHEQY

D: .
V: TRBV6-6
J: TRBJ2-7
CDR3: ASVLGFPYEQY

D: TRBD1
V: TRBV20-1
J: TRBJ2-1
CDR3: SARDRGQVEYNEQF

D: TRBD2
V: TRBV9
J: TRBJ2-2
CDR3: ASSGGGGKAGELF

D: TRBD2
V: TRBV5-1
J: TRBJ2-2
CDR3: ASNAGTSLLNTGELF

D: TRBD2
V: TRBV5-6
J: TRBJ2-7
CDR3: ASSVGTSGYEQY

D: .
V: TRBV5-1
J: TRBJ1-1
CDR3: ASSLVLGDTEAF

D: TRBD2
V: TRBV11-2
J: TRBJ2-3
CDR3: ASSLGLAGGSDTQY

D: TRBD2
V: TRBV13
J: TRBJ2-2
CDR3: ASSPTPGLAGEAGELF

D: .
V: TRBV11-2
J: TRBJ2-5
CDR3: ASSHTTGHQETQY

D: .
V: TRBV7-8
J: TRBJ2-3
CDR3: ASSGSVRPTDTQY

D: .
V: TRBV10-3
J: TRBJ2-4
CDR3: AIATDTTVQY

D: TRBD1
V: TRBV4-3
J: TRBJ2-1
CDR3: ASSQGPGQGLDEQF

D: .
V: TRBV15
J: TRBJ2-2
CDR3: ATSPAAGELF

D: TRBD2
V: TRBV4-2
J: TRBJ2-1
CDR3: ASSQEGTSGIVNEQF

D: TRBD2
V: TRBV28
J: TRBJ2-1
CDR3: ASSFSGRSYNEQF

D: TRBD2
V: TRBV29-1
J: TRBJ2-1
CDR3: SETASGVYNEQF

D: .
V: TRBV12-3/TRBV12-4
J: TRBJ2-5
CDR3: ASSWSITQETQY

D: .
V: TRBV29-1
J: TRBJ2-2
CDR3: SVELGAVRGTGELF

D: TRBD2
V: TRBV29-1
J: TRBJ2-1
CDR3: SVESLAGLNEQF

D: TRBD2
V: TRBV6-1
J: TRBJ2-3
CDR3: ASSPGLAGGITTDTQY

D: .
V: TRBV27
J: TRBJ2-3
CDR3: ASSLFPARTDTQY